One and the same sample provided the 6 T cell receptor beta chains below, sequenced in a study of Graves' ophthalmopathy and Graves' hyperthyroidism. CDR3 regions of TCR beta were amplified from RNA transcripts. Scientists carried out first-round RT-PCR using HTBI primers and then a second-round multiplex PCR. From the multiplex PCR reads, TCRdb called clonotypes with MiXCR, one entry per CDR3 protein. Among about 390,000 distinct CDR3 sequences listed, about 17% were seen once. Material: peripheral blood. The receptors come from an adult woman with stable Graves' hyperthyroidism.

J is TRBJ2-7 and V is TRBV7-9, with 7 bases lining up with TRBD2. V lost 4 bases and J lost 4; bases outside the gene matches: 10. This CDR3 region has 15 residues. The V gene's germline CDR1 is SEHNR and CDR2 FQNEAQ (reference sequence). CDR3 nucleotide sequence: TGTGCCAGCAGCTCACCGGGACTAAATGCGTACGAGCAGTACTTC. Translating gives CASSSPGLNAYEQYF.

In its sample, this clonotype was seen many times. This CDR3 reads CATTETALNTEAFF. DNA of the CDR3: TGTGCCACCACGGAGACGGCTTTGAACACTGAAGCTTTCTTT. This chain connects TRBV19 to TRBJ1-1; unclear D gene. V lost 10 bases and J 0 bases, leaving 15 bases between the germline ends. Germline lookup yields CDR1 LNHDA and CDR2 SQIVND (reference sequence). CDR3 size: 14 residues.

This clonotype was seen ten or more times. This sequence joins TRBV29-1 and TRBJ2-7; tentatively, D is TRBD1 (6 bases). V lost 2 bases to trimming and J lost 3 bases, with 14 bases between them. This CDR3 is built from 14 residues. Germline CDR1 reads SQVTM; CDR2 reads ANQGSEA. CDR3 region: CSVELRDTSYEQYF. The CDR3 DNA reads as TGCAGCGTTGAACTCCGGGACACAAGCTACGAGCAGTACTTC.

This chain uses TRBV29-1 with TRBJ1-2; maybe TRBD1 (5 bases). This CDR3 comprises 14 residues. V lost 0 bases, J lost 4 bases, and 12 bases lay in between. CDR1 SQVTM and CDR2 ANQGSEA come from the germline V gene. The CDR3 region is CSVEDRVRTYGYTF. CDR3 nucleotides: TGCAGCGTTGAAGACAGGGTTCGGACCTATGGCTACACCTTC.

This clonotype was seen many times. V and J are TRBV7-2 and TRBJ2-5, with TRBD1 as a possible D gene (6 bases). V lost 5 bases, J lost 5 bases, and 18 bases lay in between. Germline V gene sequence: CDR1 SGHTA, CDR2 FQGNSA. There are 15 residues in the CDR3. DNA of the CDR3: TGTGCCAGCAGCCGCGACCACACAGGGTTTGAGACCCAGTACTTC. Amino acids: CASSRDHTGFETQYF.

This clonotype was seen many times. V is TRBV12-3 or TRBV12-4 and J is TRBJ1-3; 8 positions agree with TRBD1. With V trimmed by 6 bases and J by 3 bases, 10 bases remained unmatched. CDR3 length equals 16 residues. The CDR3 DNA sequence: TGTGCCAGCAGCCCCCGACAGGGGACTAGTGGAAACACCATATATTTT. Translated: CASSPRQGTSGNTIYF.